Listed here are 30 T cell receptor beta chains from one sample, sequenced in a study of identical twins. Using its own MiXCR run on the 5' RACE reads, TCRdb lists one record per CDR3 protein. This repertoire shows 1.5 million to 2 million distinct CDR3 sequences, around a third found once; its top ten account for approximately 0.29%. The source material was cord blood. The source is a newborn girl in good health.

A word on this clonotype: One base away lies a much larger clone, so this may be a sequencing read error. The rearrangement links TRBV6-1 to TRBJ1-5, with 7 bases matching TRBD1. J lost 6 bases, V lost 6 bases, and 2 bases had no gene match. This CDR3 is built from 12 residues. Germline V lookup: CDR1 MNHNS, CDR2 SASEGT. The CDR3 reads CASRYRGQPQHF. The CDR3 coding sequence is TGTGCCAGCAGATACAGGGGTCAGCCCCAGCATTTT.

The CDR3 nucleotides are TGCAGTGCTAGAGATTGGGTTGGGGGAAACTCCTATAATTCACCCCTCCACTTT. Its protein product is CSARDWVGGNSYNSPLHF. The rearrangement links TRBV20-1 to TRBJ1-6, with a tentative D call TRBD1 (5 bases). The CDR3 has 18 amino acids. Germline values: CDR1 DFQATT, CDR2 SNEGSKA (reference sequence). Trimming took 0 bases from V and 0 from J, leaving 15 bases between them.

This clonotype was counted only a few times. The chain carries TRBV5-1 and TRBJ2-7, with 7 bases identical to TRBD2. The CDR3 runs to 15 residues. CDR1 and CDR2 from the germline V gene are SGHRS and YFSETQ. V shed 2 bases, J shed 1 base, and the junction held 6 bases outside the gene matches. DNA for the CDR3: TGCGCCAGCAGCTTAGGACTAGTGGAATCCTACGAGCAGTACTTC. This encodes CASSLGLVESYEQYF. Looking up the rest from reference TRBV5-1 and TRBJ2-7 gives the full variable domain: KAGVTQTPRYLIKTRGQQVTLSCSPISGHRSVSWYQQTPGQGLQFLFEYFSETQRNKGNFPGRFSGRQFSNSRSEMNVSTLELGDSALYLCASSLGLVESYEQYFGPGTRLTVT.

The chain joins TRBV3-1 to TRBJ2-3; the match to TRBD2 covers 13 bases. The CDR3 is 17 amino acids. The germline V gene has CDR1 LGHDT and CDR2 YNNKEL (reference sequence). V trimming: 4 bases; J trimming: 3 bases; junction bases outside the gene matches: 7. DNA of the CDR3: TGTGCCAGCAGCCGAAGAGGGACTAGCGGGGCGACAGATACGCAGTATTTT. It specifies CASSRRGTSGATDTQYF.

The V gene is TRBV27, the J gene TRBJ2-4; possibly TRBD2 for D (6 bases). V was cut by 5 bases and J by 5 bases, with 16 bases left in between. The length of the CDR3 is 15 residues. Per the germline V gene, CDR1 is MNHEY and CDR2 is SMNVEV (reference sequence). The CDR3 DNA follows: TGTGCCAGCAGTATAGGGGCGGGGAAGGAAAACATTCAGTACTTC. This translates into CASSIGAGKENIQYF.

The sample holds one count of this clonotype. The chain is built from TRBV20-1 and TRBJ1-1; the D is unclear. This CDR3 is 14 amino acids long. The V and J ends lost 0 bases and 0 bases respectively, with 8 bases between them. Germline assignment: CDR1 DFQATT and CDR2 SNEGSKA (reference sequence). The CDR3 protein is CSARDDRLNTEAFF. The CDR3 DNA reads as TGCAGTGCTAGAGATGATCGGCTGAACACTGAAGCTTTCTTT.

V is TRBV4-1 and J is TRBJ1-4; tentative D call: TRBD1 (5 bases). The germline V gene has CDR1 MGHRA and CDR2 YSYEKL. V gave up 7 bases and J gave up 1 base, with 19 bases separating them. There are 17 residues in the CDR3. Here the CDR3 DNA reads TGCGCCAGCAACCACCGGGCCCTGGGACTAACTAATGAAAAACTGTTTTTT. Residues: CASNHRALGLTNEKLFF.

The chain links TRBV12-3 or TRBV12-4 to TRBJ2-1, with D maybe TRBD1 (6 bases). This CDR3 has 15 amino acids. Trimming removed 6 bases at V and 3 bases at J, with 15 bases between. CDR3 DNA: TGTGCCAGCAGAACCGGGACATGGGGCTACAATGAGCAGTTCTTC. Residues: CASRTGTWGYNEQFF.

Comments on this clonotype: A junction boundary mismatches the germline segment, possibly from a read error. The V call is TRBV6-1, the J call TRBJ2-5; no firm D call. The assigned J gene may be wrong: the sequence end matches TRBJ2-4 better. The CDR3 consists of 11 residues. CDR1 and CDR2 (germline): MNHNS, SASEGT. The CDR3: CSSSASNIQYF. CDR3 bases: TGTTCCAGCAGTGCGTCGAACATTCAGTACTTC.

This chain links TRBV7-8 with TRBJ2-6; D not resolved. The CDR3 totals 16 residues. Germline CDR1 is SGHVS and CDR2 is FQNEAQ. The germline V and J ends were trimmed by 3 bases and 0 bases, with 9 bases remaining between them. CDR3 in amino acids: CASSLDGDSGANVLTF. In DNA, the CDR3 is TGTGCCAGCAGCTTGGACGGAGACTCTGGGGCCAACGTCCTGACTTTC.

The gene calls are TRBV3-1 and TRBJ1-6, with D possibly being TRBD1 (5 bases). Between the trimmed V and J ends, which lost 4 bases and 8 bases, there was a span of 12 bases. In germline, CDR1 is LGHDT, CDR2 YNNKEL (reference sequence). The CDR3 sequence is 14 residues long. CDR3 bases: TGTGCCAGCAGCCCGGTTCGGGGGGATTCACCCCTCCACTTT. It specifies CASSPVRGDSPLHF.

This clonotype has just a few counts. The chain carries TRBV7-9 and TRBJ1-2; D gene uncertain. V lost 1 base and J lost 2, with 14 bases in between. Germline CDR1 is SEHNR and CDR2 is FQNEAQ (reference sequence). The length of the CDR3 is 16 residues. The CDR3 protein is CASSLGRTLRNYGYTF. As DNA, the CDR3 is TGTGCCAGCAGCTTAGGAAGGACCCTACGGAACTATGGCTACACCTTC.

This clonotype has more than one count but fewer than ten. The rearrangement joins TRBV29-1 to TRBJ1-1, with 8 bases identical to TRBD1. V shed 7 bases, J shed 9 bases, and the junction held 13 bases outside the gene matches. Germline values: CDR1 SQVTM, CDR2 ANQGSEA. There are 13 residues in the CDR3. CDR3 in amino acids: CSASTDRGFKAFF. The CDR3 coding sequence is TGCAGCGCGTCTACAGACAGGGGCTTTAAAGCTTTCTTT.

To note about this clonotype: One end of the junction varies from germline; a read error may be responsible. This chain uses TRBV3-1 with TRBJ1-2, with 7 nucleotides matching TRBD1. The CDR3 has 12 residues. Germline assignment: CDR1 LGHDT and CDR2 YNNKEL (reference sequence). The CDR3 bases are TGTGCCGGCAGCCTTCGACAGGGAGGCTACACCTTC. Translated, it gives CAGSLRQGGYTF.

This chain's CDR3 is CASSYSTARTEAFF. For the CDR3, the DNA is TGTGCCAGCAGTTACTCGACGGCCAGGACTGAAGCTTTCTTT. V is TRBV6-6 and J is TRBJ1-1; no clear D. This CDR3 region has 14 residues. Germline V gene sequence: CDR1 MNHNY, CDR2 SVGAGI (reference sequence). The V and J ends lost 0 bases and 5 bases respectively, with 10 bases between them.

At least ten counts were recorded for this clonotype. This chain joins TRBV4-2 and TRBJ1-2; D gene unclear. The CDR3 loop spans 14 amino acids. V lost 1 base to trimming and J lost 2 bases, with 8 bases between them. The germline CDR1 and CDR2 sequences are LGHNA and YNFKEQ. CDR3 DNA: TGTGCCAGCAGCCAAGTCGCGTTCAACTATGGCTACACCTTC. Its translation: CASSQVAFNYGYTF.

This clonotype was recorded at least ten times. This chain uses TRBV27 with TRBJ2-3, with D unresolved. From germline, CDR1 is MNHEY and CDR2 SMNVEV (reference sequence). The CDR3 extends over 11 amino acids. Trimming pared 10 bases from V and 2 bases from J, leaving 7 bases between. The CDR3 reads CATVNTDTQYF. DNA for the CDR3: TGTGCCACTGTAAACACAGATACGCAGTATTTT.

The rearrangement joins TRBV5-1 to TRBJ1-6; weak D call: TRBD1 (5 bases). The germline gives CDR1 SGHRS, CDR2 YFSETQ. Trimming took off 1 base at V and 7 bases at J, with 9 bases between the two ends. The CDR3 covers 14 residues. For the CDR3, the DNA is TGCGCCAGCAGCTTGCAGCCAGGGAATTCACCCCTCCACTTT. Its translation: CASSLQPGNSPLHF. The whole variable domain, filled in from reference TRBV5-1 and TRBJ1-6, reads KAGVTQTPRYLIKTRGQQVTLSCSPISGHRSVSWYQQTPGQGLQFLFEYFSETQRNKGNFPGRFSGRQFSNSRSEMNVSTLELGDSALYLCASSLQPGNSPLHFGNGTRLTVT.

The chain combines TRBV2 with TRBJ1-1, with 10 bases fitting TRBD1. Germline V lookup: CDR1 SNHLY, CDR2 FYNNEI. The junction had 6 bases not matched to a gene; V was cut back by 4 bases and J by 1 base. The CDR3 is 16 amino acids. This CDR3 reads CASSGTGGGSNTEAFF. CDR3 coding DNA: TGTGCCAGCAGTGGGACAGGGGGTGGATCGAACACTGAAGCTTTCTTT.

The rearrangement uses TRBV12-3 or TRBV12-4 and TRBJ1-5; D is unclear. CDR3 length equals 13 residues. The ends were cut back, 0 bases at V and 4 bases at J, with 4 bases in the middle. DNA of the CDR3: TGTGCCAGCAGTTTAGCGAAAAATCAGCCCCAGCATTTT. It translates to CASSLAKNQPQHF.

This chain joins TRBV15 and TRBJ2-5, with D unresolved. Deletions cut 4 bases from V and 11 bases from J, with 17 bases between. From germline, CDR1 is LNHNV and CDR2 YYDKDF (reference sequence). CDR3 length equals 13 residues. The CDR3 bases are TGTGCCACCAGCACCAATCTAGAAAATGAGCAGTACTTC. The encoded protein is CATSTNLENEQYF.

Comment on this clonotype: With a much larger clone just one base away, this may be a read error. The V call is TRBV6-6, the J call TRBJ2-1; D gene unclear. V lost 2 bases to trimming and J lost 3 bases, with 8 bases between them. In germline, CDR1 is MNHNY, CDR2 SVGAGI (reference sequence). CDR3 length: 14 residues. The CDR3 loop reads CASSYRVFYNEQFF. The CDR3 region has the DNA TGTGCCAGCAGTTACAGGGTCTTCTACAATGAGCAGTTCTTC.

Concerning this clonotype itself: This could be a read error, since a much larger clone is one nucleotide away. V usage is TRBV6-1 and J usage is TRBJ2-1, with 8 nucleotides matching TRBD1. In germline, CDR1 is MNHNS, CDR2 SASEGT. The CDR3 extends over 15 amino acids. V lost 4 bases and J lost 4; bases outside the gene matches: 6. DNA for the CDR3: TGTGCCAGCAGTGGGGTAGGACAGGGTTACAATGAGCAGTTCTTC. It encodes CASSGVGQGYNEQFF.

This clonotype was recorded a few times. One end of the junction varies from germline; a read error may be responsible. The chain combines TRBV7-2 with TRBJ2-3; 8 bases agree with TRBD2. There are 17 residues in the CDR3. The germline gives CDR1 SGHTA, CDR2 FQGNSA. CDR3 nucleotide sequence: TGTGCCGGCAGCTTAGCGCGTTCTAGCGGGTCCGCAGATACGCAGTATTTT. Its protein is CAGSLARSSGSADTQYF.

The rearrangement uses TRBV18 and TRBJ2-4; 9 nucleotides match TRBD1. The CDR3 has 17 residues. V was clipped by 3 bases and J by 0 bases; unmatched bases: 6. Germline lookup yields CDR1 KGHSH and CDR2 LQKENI. The CDR3 DNA reads TGTGCCAGCTCACCTGGGACAGGGCAAATAGCCAAAAACATTCAGTACTTC. Residues: CASSPGTGQIAKNIQYF.

This sequence joins TRBV20-1 and TRBJ2-7, with D perhaps matching TRBD1 (5 bases). Per germline, CDR1 DFQATT and CDR2 SNEGSKA (reference sequence). The CDR3 runs 16 residues. V lost 2 bases and J 0 bases, leaving 17 bases between the germline ends. This CDR3 reads CSARYPVQGSSYEQYF. The CDR3 DNA is TGCAGTGCTAGATATCCCGTCCAGGGAAGCTCCTACGAGCAGTACTTC.

The rearrangement uses TRBV20-1 and TRBJ2-3; TRBD2 aligns across 9 bases. The CDR3 is 15 amino acids. With V trimmed by 3 bases and J by 4 bases, 8 bases remained unmatched. Germline loops: CDR1 DFQATT, CDR2 SNEGSKA (reference sequence). DNA of the CDR3: TGCAGTGCTAGGGGGACTAGCCCAAAAGCAGATACGCAGTATTTT. It yields the protein CSARGTSPKADTQYF.

This clonotype was recorded at least ten times. The rearrangement links TRBV29-1 to TRBJ2-5, with D possibly matching TRBD1 (5 bases). Trimming pared 4 bases from V and 2 bases from J, leaving 14 bases between. This CDR3 has 14 residues. CDR1 SQVTM and CDR2 ANQGSEA come from the germline V gene. The CDR3 region is CSVATRALQETQYF. As DNA, the CDR3 is TGCAGCGTTGCGACCAGGGCACTGCAAGAGACCCAGTACTTC.

This clonotype has a handful of counts. This rearrangement joins TRBV28 to TRBJ1-4; unclear D gene. The V end lost 3 bases, the J end lost 3 bases, and 8 bases lay between the germline ends. Germline lookup yields CDR1 MDHEN and CDR2 SYDVKM. CDR3 length: 14 amino acids. CDR3 loop: CASSLFNPNEKLFF. CDR3 bases: TGTGCCAGCAGTTTGTTCAACCCTAATGAAAAACTGTTTTTT.

The chain is built from TRBV9 and TRBJ1-1, with 9 bases that match TRBD1. With V trimmed by 3 bases and J by 3 bases, 6 bases remained unmatched. Germline values: CDR1 SGDLS, CDR2 YYNGEE. This CDR3 spans 15 amino acids. The CDR3 reads CASSAKGQGYTEAFF. The CDR3 DNA reads TGTGCCAGCAGCGCCAAAGGACAGGGGTACACTGAAGCTTTCTTT.